This T cell receptor (beta chain) originates from a study of shared T cell receptors in the human thymus. Sequencing used immunoSEQ multiplex PCR; TCRdb keeps in-frame clones, though not all of them. The table has some 400,000 clones, around 93% seen once. V lost 2 bases, J lost 3 bases, and 12 bases stayed unmatched. Germline-derived CDR1 and CDR2 are SGHDN and FVKESK. The length of the CDR3 is 17 residues. This clone was detected only once. The chain combines TRBV14 with TRBJ2-5; 7 bases fit TRBD1. The sequenced material came from thymocytes. The sequence derives from a human donor. CDR3 in amino acids: CASSQTTVPGTEETQYF. The CDR3 nucleotides read TGTGCCAGCAGCCAAACGACGGTCCCCGGGACAGAAGAGACCCAGTACTTC.